What follows is one T cell receptor beta chain and its context. This may be a read error: a much more frequent sequence differs by one nucleotide. Germline V CDR1 and CDR2: DFQATT, SNEGSKA (reference sequence). The CDR3 extends over 18 amino acids. The library targeted TCRbeta and was prepared with unique molecular identifiers. TCRdb itself ran the PCR reads through MiXCR, one entry per CDR3 protein. The top ten clones hold about 2.6% of a sample with roughly 220,000 distinct CDR3 sequences, 12% of them seen once. The data originate from a study of T-cell reconstitution after alpha-beta-depleted transplantation in children.

The starting material was PBMCs from the stem cell graft donor, obtained from the stem cell graft. The rearrangement joins TRBV20-1 to TRBJ1-4; D might be TRBD1 (6 bases). This clonotype originated in a human donor who donated a stem cell graft to a child with acute lymphoblastic leukemia. The CDR3 DNA reads as TGCTGTGCTAGAGATTTGACAGGAAATATTGCAACTAATGAAAAACTGTTTTTT. Its translation: CCARDLTGNIATNEKLFF.